One and the same sample provided the 14 T cell receptor beta chains below, sequenced in a study of blood T cell repertoires in COVID-19. The data were produced by immunoSEQ multiplex PCR, yet TCRdb's version contains in-frame clones alone and is incomplete. The sample has around 40,000 clones, 87% seen once; the top ten hold nearly 25%. The sequencing sample was made of peripheral blood. The receptors were sampled from a man aged 45-65 years with active or convalescent COVID-19.

The V gene is TRBV2, the J gene TRBJ2-7; D gene ambiguous. V was clipped by 6 bases and J by 6 bases, with 9 bases between them. This CDR3 contains 11 residues. Germline-derived CDR1 and CDR2 are SNHLY and FYNNEI. CDR3 protein: CASRYSGEQYF. The CDR3 region has the DNA TGTGCCAGCAGATACTCCGGCGAGCAGTACTTC.

V is TRBV15 and J is TRBJ2-1; the match to TRBD2 covers 7 bases. This CDR3 has 16 amino acids. V shed 2 bases, J shed 2 bases, and the junction held 6 bases outside the gene matches. Germline lookup yields CDR1 LNHNV and CDR2 YYDKDF (reference sequence). CDR3 bases: TGTGCCACCAGCAGACAACTAAGCGGGACCTACAATGAGCAGTTCTTC. This gives the protein CATSRQLSGTYNEQFF.

The J gene is TRBJ1-1, the V gene TRBV5-8; a possible D gene is TRBD1 (6 bases). Germline V gives CDR1 SGHTS, CDR2 YDEGEE. Trimming removed 1 base at V and 7 bases at J, with 14 bases between. The CDR3 consists of 14 residues. The CDR3 loop reads CASSLQGRRHEAFF. In nucleotides, the CDR3 is TGTGCCAGCAGCTTGCAGGGGCGCAGACATGAAGCTTTCTTT.

The chain carries TRBV28 and TRBJ1-3; a possible D gene is TRBD1 (5 bases). The germline V and J ends were trimmed by 2 bases and 0 bases, with 11 bases remaining between them. This CDR3 spans 16 amino acids. Germline V gives CDR1 MDHEN, CDR2 SYDVKM. The CDR3 DNA reads as TGTGCCAGCAGTTTACTAGGGGACTACTCTGGAAACACCATATATTTT. Translation: CASSLLGDYSGNTIYF.

This chain joins TRBV19 and TRBJ1-5, with TRBD1 matching 9 bases. Germline lookup yields CDR1 LNHDA and CDR2 SQIVND (reference sequence). J was trimmed by 1 base and V by 2 bases; bases with no gene match: 3. The CDR3 length is 16 residues. The CDR3 coding sequence is TGTGCCAGTAGTATAAGTGGGACAGGGAGCAATCAGCCCCAGCATTTT. This gives the protein CASSISGTGSNQPQHF.

The chain has TRBV5-1 and TRBJ1-2; D is unresolved. The CDR3 is made up of 13 amino acids. The V gene's germline CDR1 is SGHRS and CDR2 YFSETQ. With 2 bases removed from V and 0 bases from J, the gap between germline ends came to 5 bases. The CDR3 region has the DNA TGCGCCAGCAGCTTCGACTCTAACTATGGCTACACCTTC. Translating gives CASSFDSNYGYTF.

The chain recombines TRBV7-8 with TRBJ2-1, with TRBD2 identical over 10 bases. Germline trimming cut 5 bases from V and 9 bases from J; bases unmatched to any gene: 13. The CDR3 sequence is 16 residues long. CDR1 SGHVS and CDR2 FQNEAQ come from the germline V gene. DNA for the CDR3: TGTGCCAGCAGCCACCCAAGAGCGGGGGGGCTGAGTGAGCAGTTCTTC. This encodes CASSHPRAGGLSEQFF. Supplemented by reference TRBV7-8 and TRBJ2-1, the full variable domain reads GAGVSQSPRYKVAKRGQDVALRCDPISGHVSLFWYQQALGQGPEFLTYFQNEAQLDKSGLPSDRFFAERPEGSVSTLKIQRTQQEDSAVYLCASSHPRAGGLSEQFFGPGTRLTVL.

This chain connects TRBV28 to TRBJ2-2; 7 nucleotides agree with TRBD1. Germline CDR1 reads MDHEN; CDR2 reads SYDVKM. The CDR3 runs to 15 residues. The ends lost 8 bases at V and 1 base at J; junction bases unmatched: 7. The CDR3 reads CASFPGTENTGELFF. CDR3 bases: TGTGCCAGCTTTCCCGGGACAGAGAACACCGGGGAGCTGTTTTTT.

The chain combines TRBV27 with TRBJ2-5; possible D gene TRBD2, 6 bases. This CDR3 comprises 15 residues. The V end was cut by 5 bases, the J end by 4 bases, with 17 bases between. Germline CDR1 and CDR2: MNHEY and SMNVEV (reference sequence). The CDR3 is CASSPLSGGGETQYF. The DNA for the CDR3 is TGTGCCAGCAGTCCCCTTAGCGGAGGTGGAGAGACCCAGTACTTC.

The V and J genes are TRBV7-3 and TRBJ1-2, with TRBD1 identical over 9 bases. Germline trimming cut 5 bases from V and 4 bases from J; bases unmatched to any gene: 2. The CDR3 runs 13 residues. Germline V gene data show CDR1 as SGHTA and CDR2 as FQGTGA. CDR3 sequence (DNA): TGTGCCAGCAGCAAGGACAGGGGCTATGGCTACACCTTC. Residues: CASSKDRGYGYTF.

The CDR3: CASSQAITEAFF. In DNA form, the CDR3 reads TGTGCCAGCAGCCAAGCAATCACTGAAGCTTTCTTT. The chain links TRBV3-1 (or the pseudogene TRBV3-2) to TRBJ1-1; D remains unclear. Germline values: CDR1 LGHDT, CDR2 YNNKEL (reference sequence). This CDR3 region has 12 residues. The germline V and J ends were trimmed by 1 base and 4 bases, with 4 bases remaining between them.

V gene TRBV12-3 or TRBV12-4 combines with J gene TRBJ2-3; TRBD1 matches 7 bases. The J segment lost 6 bases and the V segment lost 6 bases, leaving 3 bases of the junction unmatched. This CDR3 has 12 residues. CDR3 region: CASSKTGDTQYF. CDR3 DNA sequence: TGTGCCAGCAGCAAGACAGGGGATACGCAGTATTTT.

The V gene is TRBV27, the J gene TRBJ2-2; tentative D call: TRBD2 (6 bases). Germline V gene data show CDR1 as MNHEY and CDR2 as SMNVEV (reference sequence). CDR3 length: 14 residues. Trimming removed 7 bases from V and 2 bases from J, with 11 bases in between. CDR3 DNA sequence: TGTGCCAGCAAGCGGGCCAGAAACACCGGGGAGCTGTTTTTT. Residues: CASKRARNTGELFF.

The chain joins TRBV4-1 to TRBJ2-4, with a possible D match to TRBD2 (6 bases). The V end lost 0 bases, the J end lost 2 bases, and 14 bases lay between the germline ends. The CDR3 spans 17 residues. CDR1 and CDR2 (germline): MGHRA, YSYEKL. The CDR3 sequence: CASSQEEGRGTKNIQYF. CDR3 sequence (DNA): TGCGCCAGCAGCCAAGAAGAGGGTCGGGGGACCAAAAACATTCAGTACTTC.